A single T cell receptor beta chain is shown here with its context. Participants were placed into cohorts based on the clinical history they reported. Recovery meant two consecutive negative NP/OP PCR tests, professional clearance, or resolved symptoms. This sample was included in a study of blood T cell repertoires in COVID-19. Study summary: The United States, Italy and Spain supplied acute and convalescent COVID-19 samples.

Per the original data handling: From reference gene primer amplification, estimates of nucleated cell counts were derived. Libraries were prepared by immunoSEQ multiplex PCR; TCRdb keeps only in-frame clonotypes and omits some of them. Clonal size and the V and J genes are those of that table, whereas D and trimming came from the DNA. The sample lists about 160,000 clones; roughly 84% were seen once. Per the germline V gene, CDR1 is MGHRA and CDR2 is YSYEKL. Trimming cost V 0 bases and J 8 bases, with 8 bases left between them. The CDR3 has 14 amino acids. Sequenced sample: PBMCs or T cells enriched from blood (not recorded which). This sequence joins TRBV4-1 and TRBJ1-6, with D hard to call. This sequence was found in a man between 60 and 70 years old who had recovered from COVID-19. The CDR3 nucleotides read TGCGCCAGCAGCCAAGATAGAATTGATTCACCCCTCCACTTT. Translation: CASSQDRIDSPLHF.